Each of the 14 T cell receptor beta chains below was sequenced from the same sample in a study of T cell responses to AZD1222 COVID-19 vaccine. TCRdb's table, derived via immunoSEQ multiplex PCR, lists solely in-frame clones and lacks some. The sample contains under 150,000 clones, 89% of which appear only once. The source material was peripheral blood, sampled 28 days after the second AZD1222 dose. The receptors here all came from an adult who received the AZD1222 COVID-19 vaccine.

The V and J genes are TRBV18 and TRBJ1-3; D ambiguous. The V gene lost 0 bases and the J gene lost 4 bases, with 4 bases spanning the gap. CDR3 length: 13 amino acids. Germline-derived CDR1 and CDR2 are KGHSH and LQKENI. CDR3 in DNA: TGTGCCAGCTCACCACCGGTGGGAAACACCATATATTTT. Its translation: CASSPPVGNTIYF.

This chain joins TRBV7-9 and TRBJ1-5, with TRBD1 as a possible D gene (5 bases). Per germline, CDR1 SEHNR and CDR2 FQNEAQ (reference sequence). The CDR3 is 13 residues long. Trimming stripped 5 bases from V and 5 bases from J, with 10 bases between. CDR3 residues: CASSPGGDQPQHF. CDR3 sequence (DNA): TGTGCCAGCAGCCCGGGGGGAGATCAGCCCCAGCATTTT.

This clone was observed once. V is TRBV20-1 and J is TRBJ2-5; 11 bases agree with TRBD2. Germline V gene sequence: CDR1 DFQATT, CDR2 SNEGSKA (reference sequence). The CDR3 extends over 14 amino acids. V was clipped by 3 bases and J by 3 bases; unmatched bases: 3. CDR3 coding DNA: TGCAGTGCTAGTAAACTAGCGGGAGAAGAGACCCAGTACTTC. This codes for CSASKLAGEETQYF.

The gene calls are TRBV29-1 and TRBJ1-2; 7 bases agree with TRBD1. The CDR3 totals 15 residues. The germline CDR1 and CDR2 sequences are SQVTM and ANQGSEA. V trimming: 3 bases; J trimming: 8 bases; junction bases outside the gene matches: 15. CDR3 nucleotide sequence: TGCAGCGTTGATCGTGGCGGACAGGTCGGTCTCGGCTACACCTTC. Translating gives CSVDRGGQVGLGYTF.

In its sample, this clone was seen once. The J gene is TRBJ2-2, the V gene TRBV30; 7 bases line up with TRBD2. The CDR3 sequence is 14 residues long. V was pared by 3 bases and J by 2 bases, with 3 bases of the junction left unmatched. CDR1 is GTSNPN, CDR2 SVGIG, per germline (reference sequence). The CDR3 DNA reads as TGTGCCTGGAGGGGGAGGGTTAACACCGGGGAGCTGTTTTTT. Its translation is CAWRGRVNTGELFF.

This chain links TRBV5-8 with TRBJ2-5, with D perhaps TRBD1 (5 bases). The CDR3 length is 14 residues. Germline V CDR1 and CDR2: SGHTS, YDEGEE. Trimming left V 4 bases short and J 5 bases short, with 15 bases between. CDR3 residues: CASSVGASWETQYF. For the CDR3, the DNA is TGTGCCAGCAGCGTAGGGGCCTCCTGGGAGACCCAGTACTTC. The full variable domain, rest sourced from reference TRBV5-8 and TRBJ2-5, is EAGVTQSPTHLIKTRGQQATLRCSPISGHTSVYWYQQALGLGLQFLLWYDEGEERNRGNFPPRFSGRQFPNYSSELNVNALELEDSALYLCASSVGASWETQYFGPGTRLLVL.

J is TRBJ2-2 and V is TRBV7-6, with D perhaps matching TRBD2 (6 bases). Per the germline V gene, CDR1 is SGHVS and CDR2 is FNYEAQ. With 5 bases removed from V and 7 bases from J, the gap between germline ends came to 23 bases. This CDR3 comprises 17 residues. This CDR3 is CASSTWPEEGSVGELFF. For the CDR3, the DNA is TGTGCCAGCAGCACCTGGCCCGAGGAGGGTAGTGTCGGGGAGCTGTTTTTT.

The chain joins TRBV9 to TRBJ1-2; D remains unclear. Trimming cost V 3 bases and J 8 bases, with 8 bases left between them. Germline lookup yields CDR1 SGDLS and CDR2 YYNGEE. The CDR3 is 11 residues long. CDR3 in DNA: TGTGCCAGCAGCGAATCTATGGGCTACACCTTC. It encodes CASSESMGYTF.

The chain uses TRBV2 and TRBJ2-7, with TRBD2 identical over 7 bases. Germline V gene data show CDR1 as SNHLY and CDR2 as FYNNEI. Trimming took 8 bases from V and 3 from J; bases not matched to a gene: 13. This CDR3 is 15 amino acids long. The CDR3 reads CASQRDVTLDYEQYF. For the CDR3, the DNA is TGTGCCAGCCAGCGGGACGTAACCCTCGACTACGAGCAGTACTTC.

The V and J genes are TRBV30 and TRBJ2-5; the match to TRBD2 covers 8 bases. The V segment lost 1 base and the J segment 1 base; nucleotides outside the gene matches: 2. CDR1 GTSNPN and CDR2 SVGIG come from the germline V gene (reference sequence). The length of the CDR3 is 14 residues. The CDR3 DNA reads TGTGCCTGGAGTGCGGGGGGGCTCCAAGAGACCCAGTACTTC. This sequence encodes CAWSAGGLQETQYF. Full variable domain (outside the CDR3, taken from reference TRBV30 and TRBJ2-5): SQTIHQWPATLVQPVGSPLSLECTVEGTSNPNLYWYRQAAGRGLQLLFYSVGIGQISSEVPQNLSASRPQDRQFILSSKKLLLSDSGFYLCAWSAGGLQETQYFGPGTRLLVL.

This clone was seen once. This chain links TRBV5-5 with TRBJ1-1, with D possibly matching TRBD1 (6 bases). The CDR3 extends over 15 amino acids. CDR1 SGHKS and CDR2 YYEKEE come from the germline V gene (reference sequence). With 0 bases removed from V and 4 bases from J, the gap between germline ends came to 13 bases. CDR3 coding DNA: TGTGCCAGCAGCTTGGCCCCGGGGGCGAGCACTGAAGCTTTCTTT. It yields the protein CASSLAPGASTEAFF. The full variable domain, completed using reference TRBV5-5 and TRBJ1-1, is DAGVTQSPTHLIKTRGQQVTLRCSPISGHKSVSWYQQVLGQGPQFIFQYYEKEERGRGNFPDRFSARQFPNYSSELNVNALLLGDSALYLCASSLAPGASTEAFFGQGTRLTVV.

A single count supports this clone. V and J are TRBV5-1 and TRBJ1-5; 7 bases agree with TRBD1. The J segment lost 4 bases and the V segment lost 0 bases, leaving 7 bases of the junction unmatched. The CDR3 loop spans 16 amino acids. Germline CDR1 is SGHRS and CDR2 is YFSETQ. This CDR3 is CASSLGPSGGNQPQHF. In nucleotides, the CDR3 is TGCGCCAGCAGCTTGGGCCCCTCAGGGGGAAATCAGCCCCAGCATTTT.

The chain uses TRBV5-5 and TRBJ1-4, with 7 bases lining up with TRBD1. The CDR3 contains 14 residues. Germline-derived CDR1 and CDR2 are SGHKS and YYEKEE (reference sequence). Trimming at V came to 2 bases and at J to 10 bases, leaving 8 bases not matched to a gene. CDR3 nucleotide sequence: TGTGCCAGCAGCTTAGAGGGGGCTTTCGTAAAACTGTTTTTT. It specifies CASSLEGAFVKLFF.

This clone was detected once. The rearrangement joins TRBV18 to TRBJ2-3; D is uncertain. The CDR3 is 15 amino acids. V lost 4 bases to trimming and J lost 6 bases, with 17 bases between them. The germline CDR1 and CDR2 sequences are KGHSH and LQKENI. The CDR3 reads CASSRELPSTDTQYF. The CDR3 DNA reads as TGTGCCAGCTCACGGGAACTCCCTTCGACGGATACGCAGTATTTT. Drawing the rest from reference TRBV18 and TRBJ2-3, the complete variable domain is NAGVMQNPRHLVRRRGQEARLRCSPMKGHSHVYWYRQLPEEGLKFMVYLQKENIIDESGMPKERFSAEFPKEGPSILRIQQVVRGDSAAYFCASSRELPSTDTQYFGPGTRLTVL.